The 17 T cell receptor beta chains listed next were all sequenced from one sample in a study of T-cell reconstitution after alpha-beta-depleted transplantation in children. Using unique molecular identifiers, the investigators prepared the TCRbeta library. TCRdb independently ran MiXCR on the PCR reads; one entry per CDR3 protein. The sample records some 390,000 distinct CDR3 sequences, roughly 21% being singletons. Here the sequenced sample was PBMCs from the stem cell graft donor, taken from the stem cell graft. These receptors were collected from a human donor who donated a stem cell graft to a child with acute myeloid leukemia.

In this sample, this clonotype turned up a few times. This rearrangement joins TRBV9 to TRBJ2-3, with 12 nucleotides matching TRBD2. The CDR3 has 16 amino acids. CDR1 is SGDLS and CDR2 is YYNGEE in the germline V gene. With V trimmed by 4 bases and J by 6 bases, 9 bases remained unmatched. The CDR3 DNA sequence: TGTGCCAGCAGCCCGTCGACTAGCGGGAGTTATGATACGCAGTATTTT. It translates to CASSPSTSGSYDTQYF.

This clonotype was recorded many times. V gene TRBV12-3 or TRBV12-4 combines with J gene TRBJ2-3; D gene uncertain. CDR3 length equals 14 residues. V was cut by 5 bases and J by 5 bases, with 14 bases left in between. This CDR3 is CASSTRAMRDTQYF. Here the CDR3 DNA reads TGTGCCAGCAGTACCCGGGCTATGAGAGATACGCAGTATTTT.

This chain links TRBV5-1 with TRBJ2-6; D is perhaps TRBD1 (6 bases). Trimming removed 4 bases at V and 4 bases at J, with 15 bases between. The germline CDR1 and CDR2 sequences are SGHRS and YFSETQ. This CDR3 region has 16 residues. The CDR3 is CASSVDRLSGANVLTF. Here the CDR3 DNA reads TGCGCCAGCAGCGTCGACAGGCTTTCCGGGGCCAACGTCCTGACTTTC.

The chain is built from TRBV20-1 and TRBJ2-1; TRBD2 is a possible D gene (5 bases). V lost 3 bases, J lost 4 bases, and 19 bases lay in between. Germline loops: CDR1 DFQATT, CDR2 SNEGSKA (reference sequence). This CDR3 comprises 16 residues. This CDR3 reads CSASIRAILGYNEQFF. The CDR3 nucleotides are TGCAGTGCTAGTATCCGGGCAATACTAGGGTACAATGAGCAGTTCTTC.

The chain recombines TRBV4-1 with TRBJ2-7; 12 bases agree with TRBD2. Unmatched junction bases numbered 17, after V lost 2 bases and J lost 6 bases. CDR3 size: 19 residues. From germline, CDR1 is MGHRA and CDR2 YSYEKL. CDR3 bases: TGCGCCAGCAGCCAATCAGGACTAGCGGGATCTTCACCCCTAGGCGAGCAGTACTTC. Residues: CASSQSGLAGSSPLGEQYF.

This clonotype showed up just a few times. The chain has TRBV27 and TRBJ2-7; no firm D call. The CDR3 sequence is 13 residues long. Germline-derived CDR1 and CDR2 are MNHEY and SMNVEV (reference sequence). V was clipped by 4 bases and J by 0 bases, with 7 bases between them. CDR3: CASSWRSSYEQYF. The DNA of the CDR3 is TGTGCCAGCAGTTGGCGTTCCTCCTACGAGCAGTACTTC.

In its sample, this clonotype was seen a few times. The rearrangement uses TRBV20-1 and TRBJ1-6, with a possible D match to TRBD1 (5 bases). This CDR3 region has 17 residues. V lost 1 base and J lost 1, with 14 bases in between. CDR1 is DFQATT, CDR2 SNEGSKA, per germline (reference sequence). This CDR3 is CSARGHRSRSYNSPLHF. CDR3 in DNA: TGCAGTGCTAGAGGACACAGGAGTAGGTCCTATAATTCACCCCTCCACTTT.

This clonotype was found a few times. The chain couples TRBV12-3 or TRBV12-4 to TRBJ2-7; D is uncertain. This CDR3 has 14 residues. The V and J ends lost 3 bases and 4 bases respectively, with 13 bases between them. In DNA form, the CDR3 reads TGTGCCAGCAGTTTGGGGATAGTCAGGTACGAGCAGTACTTC. Amino acid sequence: CASSLGIVRYEQYF.

For the CDR3, the DNA is TGTGCCAGCAGCCTAACAGGGCAGGGGGACCAGTACTTC. Encoded protein: CASSLTGQGDQYF. The chain has TRBV7-9 and TRBJ2-5; 7 positions agree with TRBD1. Germline values: CDR1 SEHNR, CDR2 FQNEAQ (reference sequence). This CDR3 is 13 amino acids long. Germline trimming cut 5 bases from V and 10 bases from J; bases unmatched to any gene: 10.

This clonotype was counted many times. CDR3 residues: CASSLGENYGYTF. In DNA form, the CDR3 reads TGTGCCAGCAGTTTAGGGGAAAACTATGGCTACACCTTC. The chain links TRBV12-3 or TRBV12-4 to TRBJ1-2; D ambiguous. The CDR3 loop spans 13 amino acids. The V end was cut by 1 base, the J end by 2 bases, with 5 bases between.

This clonotype has more than one count but fewer than ten. V gene TRBV27 combines with J gene TRBJ2-7; 7 bases are a match to TRBD2. Germline V gene data show CDR1 as MNHEY and CDR2 as SMNVEV (reference sequence). There are 14 residues in the CDR3. Germline trimming cut 2 bases from V and 8 bases from J; bases unmatched to any gene: 9. The CDR3 DNA follows: TGTGCCAGCAGTTTAAGTCCGGGAGGTGGAAAGCAGTACTTC. Protein product: CASSLSPGGGKQYF.

This sequence joins TRBV29-1 and TRBJ2-1, with D perhaps matching TRBD2 (5 bases). CDR1 SQVTM and CDR2 ANQGSEA come from the germline V gene. The CDR3 totals 14 residues. Trimming pared 2 bases from V and 3 bases from J, leaving 11 bases between. In nucleotides, the CDR3 is TGCAGCGTTGAACTCCGGAGCGGCTACAATGAGCAGTTCTTC. Protein: CSVELRSGYNEQFF.

This clonotype was observed many times. The gene calls are TRBV27 and TRBJ2-1; a possible D gene is TRBD1 (6 bases). The V gene lost 3 bases and the J gene lost 2 bases, with 11 bases spanning the gap. The CDR3 covers 15 residues. Germline assignment: CDR1 MNHEY and CDR2 SMNVEV (reference sequence). The CDR3 nucleotides read TGTGCCAGCAGTTTCCGGGACACGGCCTACAATGAGCAGTTCTTC. Residues: CASSFRDTAYNEQFF.

This clonotype was observed at least ten times. The chain carries TRBV5-6 and TRBJ2-7; D remains ambiguous. CDR1 and CDR2 (germline): SGHDT, YYEEEE. This CDR3 spans 13 amino acids. The V end lost 0 bases, the J end lost 0 bases, and 4 bases lay between the germline ends. The CDR3 DNA is TGTGCCAGCAGCTTGGTTAGCTCCTACGAGCAGTACTTC. It yields the protein CASSLVSSYEQYF.

The chain recombines TRBV12-3 or TRBV12-4 with TRBJ1-1; tentatively, D is TRBD1 (5 bases). CDR3 length: 13 amino acids. V was cut by 5 bases and J by 4 bases, with 11 bases left in between. The CDR3 loop reads CASSLQALTEAFF. CDR3 DNA sequence: TGTGCCAGCAGTCTACAGGCTCTCACTGAAGCTTTCTTT.

This chain uses TRBV4-1 with TRBJ1-1, with D tentatively TRBD1 (5 bases). The germline CDR1 and CDR2 sequences are MGHRA and YSYEKL. Trimming cost V 0 bases and J 7 bases, with 9 bases left between them. The CDR3 consists of 13 residues. CDR3 in DNA: TGCGCCAGCAGCCAAGATCGGGGACTTGAAGCTTTCTTT. It encodes CASSQDRGLEAFF.

This clonotype was counted a few times. V usage is TRBV7-9 and J usage is TRBJ2-7; D remains unclear. Germline V gives CDR1 SEHNR, CDR2 FQNEAQ (reference sequence). CDR3 length: 12 amino acids. Trimming cost V 1 base and J 7 bases, with 8 bases left between them. The CDR3 sequence: CASSLDPWEQYF. DNA for the CDR3: TGTGCCAGCAGCTTAGACCCTTGGGAGCAGTACTTC.